These 11 T cell receptor beta chains share one sample of origin, sequenced in a study of STAT5B mutations in CD4+ large granular lymphocyte leukemia. Produced via immunoSEQ multiplex PCR; TCRdb's table is partial and in-frame only. The sample lists fewer than 50,000 clones; approximately 83% were seen once. The sample comprised CD4+ T cells from blood buffy coats. These receptors were taken from a human donor in good health.

This clone appeared a few times. The DNA of the CDR3 is TGTGCCATCAGCCGTTCCTTGGAGGGTTCGGACGGTGAAGCTTTCTTT. Protein: CAISRSLEGSDGEAFF. The chain carries TRBV10-3 and TRBJ1-1; no clear D gene. Germline CDR1 reads ENHRY; CDR2 reads SYGVKD. The CDR3 length is 16 residues. V lost 6 bases, J lost 7 bases, and 24 bases lay in between.

This clone was seen just once. This chain links TRBV6-1 with TRBJ2-3; D not resolved. Germline loops: CDR1 MNHNS, CDR2 SASEGT. V was pared by 5 bases and J by 6 bases, with 15 bases between. CDR3 length: 14 amino acids. DNA for the CDR3: TGTGCCAGCAGTCCGTCACGGCTTCGGGATACGCAGTATTTT. It yields the protein CASSPSRLRDTQYF.

The CDR3, as DNA: TGTGCCAGCAGCTTAACCCGGGGTCACAATGAGCAGTTCTTC. Amino acids: CASSLTRGHNEQFF. The chain carries TRBV7-3 and TRBJ2-1, with a possible D match to TRBD2 (5 bases). The CDR3 loop spans 14 amino acids. Per the germline V gene, CDR1 is SGHTA and CDR2 is FQGTGA. The V end lost 0 bases, the J end lost 5 bases, and 8 bases lay between the germline ends. Filled out from reference TRBV7-3 and TRBJ2-1, the complete variable domain reads GAGVSQTPSNKVTEKGKYVELRCDPISGHTALYWYRQSLGQGPEFLIYFQGTGAADDSGLPNDRFFAVRPEGSVSTLKIQRTERGDSAVYLCASSLTRGHNEQFFGPGTRLTVL.

CDR3 coding DNA: TGTGCCATCAGTGAGCGGCAGGGGGGGGAGCAGTACTTC. Translating it yields CAISERQGGEQYF. This rearrangement joins TRBV10-3 to TRBJ2-7, with D perhaps assigned TRBD1 or TRBD2 (7 bases each). V was pared by 2 bases and J by 7 bases, with 12 bases between. The CDR3 is 13 residues long. Germline values: CDR1 ENHRY, CDR2 SYGVKD.

This chain connects TRBV19 to TRBJ2-1, with 11 bases lining up with TRBD2. The CDR3 sequence is 14 residues long. CDR1 is LNHDA, CDR2 SQIVND, per germline (reference sequence). Trimming cost V 9 bases and J 14 bases; bases outside gene matches: 15. In nucleotides, the CDR3 is TGTGCCAGCCGGACTAGCGGGTCCAGTGGTGATAAGTTCTTC. Translated, it gives CASRTSGSSGDKFF.

The genes are TRBV10-2 and TRBJ2-4, with 9 bases aligning to TRBD1. V trimming: 3 bases; J trimming: 14 bases; junction bases outside the gene matches: 11. The CDR3 spans 14 residues. Germline V gives CDR1 WSHSY, CDR2 SAAADI. CDR3 bases: TGCGCCAGCAGTGATGGGACAGGGACCAAAACCAAGTACTTC. Translation gives CASSDGTGTKTKYF.

The chain joins TRBV4-1 to TRBJ1-1; D call uncertain. The CDR3 is 17 residues long. Germline lookup yields CDR1 MGHRA and CDR2 YSYEKL. V was shortened by 0 bases and J by 4 bases, with 18 bases between the two germline ends. The CDR3 here is CASSQDHWAGLSTEAFF. The DNA for the CDR3 is TGCGCCAGCAGCCAAGACCACTGGGCCGGCCTGAGCACTGAAGCTTTCTTT.

The chain links TRBV19 to TRBJ1-6, with D unclear. CDR1 is LNHDA, CDR2 SQIVND, per germline (reference sequence). The CDR3 contains 15 residues. The V end was cut by 6 bases, the J end by 0 bases, with 9 bases between. Here the CDR3 reads CASRPDGSYNSPLHF. CDR3 DNA: TGTGCCAGTAGGCCGGACGGCTCCTATAATTCACCCCTCCACTTT.

This chain links TRBV21-1 with TRBJ2-7; TRBD1 is the table's D call, not checked against the DNA. TRBV21-1 is noted as a pseudogene. The CDR3 consists of 14 residues. As DNA, the CDR3 is TGTGCCAGCATCAGGCAATTAACATCCTACGAGCAGTACTTC. Its protein product is CASIRQLTSYEQYF.

This clone has only a few counts. This chain joins TRBV5-4 and TRBJ2-7; 9 nucleotides align to TRBD1. The germline V gene encodes CDR1 SGHNT and CDR2 YYREEE (reference sequence). The V gene end was trimmed by 4 bases and the J gene end by 0 bases; junction bases not matched to a gene: 2. This CDR3 contains 14 residues. The CDR3 sequence is CASSPTGGSYEQYF. The DNA for the CDR3 is TGTGCCAGCAGCCCGACAGGGGGCTCCTACGAGCAGTACTTC.

In its sample, this clone was seen a few times. The chain combines TRBV6-5 with TRBJ2-1, with 14 bases fitting TRBD2. This CDR3 contains 14 residues. Germline V lookup: CDR1 MNHEY, CDR2 SVGAGI. V gave up 6 bases and J gave up 9 bases; unmatched junction bases: 4. In DNA, the CDR3 is TGTGCCAGCAGCCTGGGACTAGCGGGAGTTGAGCAGTTCTTC. It codes for CASSLGLAGVEQFF.